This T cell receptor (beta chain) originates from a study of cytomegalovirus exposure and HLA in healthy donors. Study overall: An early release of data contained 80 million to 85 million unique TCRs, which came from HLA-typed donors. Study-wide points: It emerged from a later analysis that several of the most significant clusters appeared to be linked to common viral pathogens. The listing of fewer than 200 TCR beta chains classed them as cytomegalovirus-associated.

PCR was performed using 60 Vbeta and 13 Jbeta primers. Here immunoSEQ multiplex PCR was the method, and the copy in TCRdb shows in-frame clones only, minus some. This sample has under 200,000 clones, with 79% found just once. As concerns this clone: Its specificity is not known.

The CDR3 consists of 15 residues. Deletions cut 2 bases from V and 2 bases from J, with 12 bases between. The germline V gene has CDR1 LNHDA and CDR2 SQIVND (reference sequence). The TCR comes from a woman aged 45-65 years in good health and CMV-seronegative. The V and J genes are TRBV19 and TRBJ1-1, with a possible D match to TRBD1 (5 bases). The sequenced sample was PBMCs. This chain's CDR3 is CASSIQGGRNTEAFF. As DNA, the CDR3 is TGTGCCAGTAGTATACAGGGTGGGCGAAACACTGAAGCTTTCTTT.